These 2 T cell receptor beta chains were all obtained from the same sample, sequenced in a study of blood T cell repertoires in COVID-19. Data came from immunoSEQ multiplex PCR; TCRdb stores just in-frame clones and leaves some out. This table holds 150,000 to 200,000 clones, approximately 92% found once. What was sequenced was peripheral blood. Source of these receptors: a man aged 25-45 years with COVID-19, enrolled during active disease.

This chain uses TRBV5-1 with TRBJ1-2; the match to TRBD1 covers 9 bases. Germline V gives CDR1 SGHRS, CDR2 YFSETQ. J gave up 6 bases and V 3 bases, and 6 bases lay outside the gene matches. The length of the CDR3 is 14 residues. CDR3 nucleotides: TGCGCCAGCAGCTCGGGACAGGGCGACAATGGCTACACCTTC. Residues: CASSSGQGDNGYTF.

The gene calls are TRBV4-1 and TRBJ1-2; D is perhaps TRBD1 (6 bases). The length of the CDR3 is 12 residues. V lost 4 bases, J lost 8 bases, and 11 bases lay in between. Germline CDR1 and CDR2: MGHRA and YSYEKL. The CDR3 nucleotides are TGCGCCAGCAGCCCGGGGACACAAGGCTACACCTTC. It translates to CASSPGTQGYTF.